Detailed here is one TCR beta chain. What it recognizes is unknown. Tregs were sorted as CD4+CD25+CD127-/low cells. Constant-region reverse primers amplified full-length variable regions, followed by semi-nested Nested Universal Primer A PCR. Each CDR3 protein is one row after TCRdb ran MiXCR on the 5' RACE reads. The profile shows some 9,000 distinct CDR3 sequences, approximately 45% of them singletons. The CDR3 extends over 12 amino acids. Trimming shortened V by 5 bases and J by 4 bases, and 9 bases separated the two germline ends. Germline V gives CDR1 SGHAT, CDR2 FQNNGV. Findings of the study overall: Whole repertoires were not studied in the larger cohort, only one V-J beta rearrangement. Tumor memory CD4+ T cell TCR gene usage was found to cluster with blood and lymph node memory CD4+ cells and with lymph node naive CD4+ cells.

The chain has TRBV11-2 and TRBJ2-7; D call uncertain. The receptor comes from a female donor with breast cancer. Sequenced: Tregs sorted from a lymph node. Here the CDR3 reads CASSSIEYEQYF. In nucleotides, the CDR3 is TGTGCCAGCAGCAGCATAGAGTACGAGCAGTACTTC. Variable domain in full (rest from reference TRBV11-2 and TRBJ2-7): EAGVAQSPRYKIIEKRQSVAFWCNPISGHATLYWYQQILGQGPKLLIQFQNNGVVDDSQLPKDRFSAERLKGVDSTLKIQPAKLEDSAVYLCASSSIEYEQYFGPGTRLTVT.